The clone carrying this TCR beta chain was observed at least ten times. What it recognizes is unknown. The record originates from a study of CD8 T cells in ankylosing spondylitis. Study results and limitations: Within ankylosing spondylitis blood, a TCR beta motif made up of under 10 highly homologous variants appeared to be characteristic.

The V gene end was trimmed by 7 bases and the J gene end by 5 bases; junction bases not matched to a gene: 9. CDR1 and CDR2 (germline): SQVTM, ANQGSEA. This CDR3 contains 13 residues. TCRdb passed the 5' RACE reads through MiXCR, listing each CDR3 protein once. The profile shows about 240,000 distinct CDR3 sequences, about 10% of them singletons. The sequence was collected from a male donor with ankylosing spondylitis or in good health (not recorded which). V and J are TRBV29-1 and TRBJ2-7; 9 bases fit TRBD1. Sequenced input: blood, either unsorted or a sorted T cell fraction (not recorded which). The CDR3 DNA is TGCAGCGGAAGGGGGGACAGGGCTGACGAGCAGTACTTC. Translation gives CSGRGDRADEQYF.